Below are 32 T cell receptor beta chains sequenced from a single sample in a study of blood T cell repertoires in COVID-19 (dated by TCRdb to 2018 to 2021). Receptors were amplified or captured by the immunoSEQ multiplex PCR assay. Sourced from immuneACCESS, this table was stored by TCRdb with only in-frame sequences that have V and J called. A share of the clones is absent; for the studies checked, an unresolved V gene accounts for under half, and the remainder has no known explanation. The sample table contains more than 300,000 clones; only one count was recorded for over 70% of them. More than 5% of the sample rests with the top ten. Sequenced material: peripheral blood. The source is a woman in her forties or fifties with COVID-19, enrolled during active disease.

The rearrangement links TRBV19 to TRBJ1-4; 7 bases match TRBD1. The CDR3 length is 14 residues. After removal of 6 bases from V and 6 bases from J, the junction contained 7 bases not matched to a gene. Germline loops: CDR1 LNHDA, CDR2 SQIVND (reference sequence). The chain's CDR3 is CASRLQGSYEKLFF. The DNA for the CDR3 is TGTGCCAGTAGATTACAGGGGAGTTATGAAAAACTGTTTTTT.

This chain uses TRBV24-1 with TRBJ1-3; TRBD1 matches 8 bases. Germline-derived CDR1 and CDR2 are KGHDR and SFDVKD. The CDR3 spans 20 residues. V was clipped by 5 bases and J by 2 bases; unmatched bases: 19. In DNA form, the CDR3 reads TGTGCCACCAGTGGACACGGACAGGGCCCTAGCCCCCTCACTGGAAACACCATATATTTT. Translation: CATSGHGQGPSPLTGNTIYF.

This chain connects TRBV5-4 to TRBJ2-7, with a tentative D call TRBD2 (7 bases). Germline CDR1 and CDR2: SGHNT and YYREEE (reference sequence). Trimming removed 4 bases at V and 0 bases at J, with 20 bases between. This CDR3 comprises 17 residues. This CDR3 is CASSRSPGGLFSYEQYF. CDR3 coding DNA: TGTGCCAGCAGCCGATCACCCGGGGGGCTGTTCTCCTACGAGCAGTACTTC.

This chain joins TRBV9 and TRBJ2-7; 7 bases are shared with TRBD1. CDR3 length: 15 residues. CDR1 is SGDLS and CDR2 is YYNGEE in the germline V gene. V lost 3 bases, J lost 3 bases, and 9 bases stayed unmatched. The CDR3 sequence: CASSAAGQESYEQYF. As DNA, the CDR3 is TGTGCCAGCAGCGCGGCTGGACAGGAGAGCTACGAGCAGTACTTC.

V gene TRBV28 combines with J gene TRBJ2-5, with 9 nucleotides matching TRBD1. Trimming took 6 bases from V and 1 from J; bases not matched to a gene: 9. The germline V gene has CDR1 MDHEN and CDR2 SYDVKM. The CDR3 is 16 residues long. CDR3 coding DNA: TGTGCCAGCAGCACGGGACAGGGACGGCTCCAAGAGACCCAGTACTTC. Translated: CASSTGQGRLQETQYF.

The chain combines TRBV9 with TRBJ2-7; possible D gene TRBD2, 6 bases. V was pared by 0 bases and J by 0 bases, with 13 bases between. The CDR3 has 16 amino acids. Germline CDR1 is SGDLS and CDR2 is YYNGEE. CDR3: CASSVAGESRSYEQYF. Written as DNA, the CDR3 is TGTGCCAGCAGCGTAGCGGGGGAGTCACGCTCCTACGAGCAGTACTTC. Full variable domain (outside the CDR3, taken from reference TRBV9 and TRBJ2-7): DSGVTQTPKHLITATGQRVTLRCSPRSGDLSVYWYQQSLDQGLQFLIQYYNGEERAKGNILERFSAQQFPDLHSELNLSSLELGDSALYFCASSVAGESRSYEQYFGPGTRLTVT.

The chain couples TRBV11-2 to TRBJ1-5, with 8 bases lining up with TRBD1. The CDR3 consists of 15 residues. Germline lookup yields CDR1 SGHAT and CDR2 FQNNGV. J was trimmed by 0 bases and V by 5 bases; bases with no gene match: 3. The CDR3, as DNA: TGTGCCAGCAGCCGGACAGGGAATAGCAATCAGCCCCAGCATTTT. It yields the protein CASSRTGNSNQPQHF.

The rearrangement joins TRBV2 to TRBJ1-2, with D maybe TRBD1 (6 bases). Trimming left V 11 bases short and J 2 bases short, with 12 bases between. The germline CDR1 and CDR2 sequences are SNHLY and FYNNEI. The CDR3 spans 12 residues. CDR3: CAGGQTNYGYTF. CDR3 DNA: TGTGCCGGCGGACAGACCAACTATGGCTACACCTTC. The full variable domain, completed using reference TRBV2 and TRBJ1-2, is EPEVTQTPSHQVTQMGQEVILRCVPISNHLYFYWYRQILGQKVEFLVSFYNNEISEKSEIFDDQFSVERPDGSNFTLKIRSTKLEDSAMYFCAGGQTNYGYTFGSGTRLTVV.

The genes are TRBV18 and TRBJ2-1, with no clear D. Trimming removed 3 bases from V and 11 bases from J, with 11 bases in between. The length of the CDR3 is 12 residues. Germline assignment: CDR1 KGHSH and CDR2 LQKENI. The CDR3 spells CASSPQKDKQFF. The CDR3 DNA reads TGTGCCAGCTCACCCCAGAAAGATAAGCAGTTCTTC.

V usage is TRBV18 and J usage is TRBJ2-5, with TRBD1 matching 7 bases. Trimming cost V 3 bases and J 3 bases; bases outside gene matches: 7. Germline lookup yields CDR1 KGHSH and CDR2 LQKENI. The CDR3 is 15 residues long. In nucleotides, the CDR3 is TGTGCCAGCTCACCCCAACCCGGGACAGAAGAGACCCAGTACTTC. This codes for CASSPQPGTEETQYF. The variable domain in full, with the rest retrieved from reference TRBV18 and TRBJ2-5, is NAGVMQNPRHLVRRRGQEARLRCSPMKGHSHVYWYRQLPEEGLKFMVYLQKENIIDESGMPKERFSAEFPKEGPSILRIQQVVRGDSAAYFCASSPQPGTEETQYFGPGTRLLVL.

The chain employs TRBV10-3 and TRBJ1-1; D is ambiguous. Between the trimmed V and J ends, which lost 3 bases and 0 bases, there was a span of 5 bases. The CDR3 is made up of 13 amino acids. The germline V gene encodes CDR1 ENHRY and CDR2 SYGVKD. The CDR3 spells CAISEAVNTEAFF. The CDR3 DNA follows: TGTGCCATCAGTGAAGCCGTGAACACTGAAGCTTTCTTT.

V gene TRBV18 combines with J gene TRBJ1-1; D is unclear. The ends were cut back, 4 bases at V and 3 bases at J, with 9 bases in the middle. CDR3 length equals 13 residues. Germline-derived CDR1 and CDR2 are KGHSH and LQKENI. In DNA, the CDR3 is TGTGCCAGCTCACGGGAGGTGGACACTGAAGCTTTCTTT. This sequence encodes CASSREVDTEAFF.

The rearrangement joins TRBV19 to TRBJ1-1, with D possibly TRBD1 on 5 matching bases. The CDR3 is made up of 15 amino acids. The V gene's germline CDR1 is LNHDA and CDR2 SQIVND (reference sequence). The V end lost 5 bases, the J end lost 6 bases, and 19 bases lay between the germline ends. For the CDR3, the DNA is TGTGCCAGTAGTCCCACCCTTTTGGGGCACCCTGAAGCTTTCTTT. It is translated as CASSPTLLGHPEAFF.

The V and J genes are TRBV2 and TRBJ1-1, with TRBD1 as a possible D gene (5 bases). Deletions cut 2 bases from V and 8 bases from J, with 30 bases between. The CDR3 length is 19 residues. In germline, CDR1 is SNHLY, CDR2 FYNNEI. CDR3 DNA sequence: TGTGCCAGCAGTGAATGGTTACTCGACTCTCTCTCCCCAGACAGAGAAGCTTTCTTT. Encoded protein: CASSEWLLDSLSPDREAFF.

V usage is TRBV5-1 and J usage is TRBJ1-3; no clear D gene. The CDR3 has 15 amino acids. The germline V and J ends were trimmed by 0 bases and 3 bases, with 10 bases remaining between them. Per the germline V gene, CDR1 is SGHRS and CDR2 is YFSETQ. The CDR3 here is CASSLGTSGGNTIYF. Written as DNA, the CDR3 is TGCGCCAGCAGCTTGGGGACCAGCGGTGGAAACACCATATATTTT. The full variable domain, its missing parts supplied by reference TRBV5-1 and TRBJ1-3, is KAGVTQTPRYLIKTRGQQVTLSCSPISGHRSVSWYQQTPGQGLQFLFEYFSETQRNKGNFPGRFSGRQFSNSRSEMNVSTLELGDSALYLCASSLGTSGGNTIYFGEGSWLTVV.

The genes are TRBV19 and TRBJ1-5, with 10 nucleotides matching TRBD1. The CDR3 has 15 amino acids. The junction had 7 bases not matched to a gene; V was cut back by 4 bases and J by 7 bases. Germline-derived CDR1 and CDR2 are LNHDA and SQIVND (reference sequence). The CDR3 region has the DNA TGTGCCAGTAGTAAAGGGACAGGGGTTGGGCAGCCCCAGCATTTT. It encodes CASSKGTGVGQPQHF.

The chain employs TRBV7-8 and TRBJ1-2; no firm D call. CDR3 size: 15 residues. Trimming left V 1 base short and J 4 bases short, with 13 bases between. The V gene's germline CDR1 is SGHVS and CDR2 FQNEAQ. The CDR3 DNA sequence: TGTGCCAGCAGCTTAGGCGAGGGCGTGTTCTATGGCTACACCTTC. Protein: CASSLGEGVFYGYTF. Using reference TRBV7-8 and TRBJ1-2 for the parts outside the CDR3, the full variable domain is GAGVSQSPRYKVAKRGQDVALRCDPISGHVSLFWYQQALGQGPEFLTYFQNEAQLDKSGLPSDRFFAERPEGSVSTLKIQRTQQEDSAVYLCASSLGEGVFYGYTFGSGTRLTVV.

This clone showed up just once. DNA for the CDR3: TGTGCCAGTAGAAATCTTGGCCTAGCGGGAAGCTCCTACAATGAGCAGTTCTTC. It is translated as CASRNLGLAGSSYNEQFF. V and J are TRBV19 and TRBJ2-1, with 9 nucleotides matching TRBD2. Germline-derived CDR1 and CDR2 are LNHDA and SQIVND (reference sequence). Trimming took 6 bases from V and 0 from J; bases not matched to a gene: 12. The CDR3 consists of 18 residues.

The V gene is TRBV4-1, the J gene TRBJ2-4; 7 nucleotides agree with TRBD1. CDR3 length equals 18 residues. In germline, CDR1 is MGHRA, CDR2 YSYEKL. The V segment lost 0 bases and the J segment 6 bases; nucleotides outside the gene matches: 14. The CDR3 spells CASSQDFDRAPSLNIQYF. The CDR3 region has the DNA TGCGCCAGCAGCCAAGATTTCGACAGGGCGCCCTCATTAAACATTCAGTACTTC.

This chain connects TRBV27 to TRBJ2-7; 11 bases are shared with TRBD2. The CDR3 totals 14 residues. With 11 bases clipped from V and 5 bases from J, the junction kept 11 bases outside the gene matches. Germline CDR1 and CDR2: MNHEY and SMNVEV (reference sequence). Here the CDR3 DNA reads TGTGCCGGAAGGGCTAGCGGGAGGTTCGACGAGCAGTACTTC. It translates to CAGRASGRFDEQYF.

V is TRBV7-9 and J is TRBJ2-5; TRBD1 aligns across 10 bases. Germline V gives CDR1 SEHNR, CDR2 FQNEAQ (reference sequence). CDR3 length equals 15 residues. V lost 5 bases and J lost 4; bases outside the gene matches: 7. CDR3 sequence reads: CASSKETGGRETQYF. The CDR3 DNA reads as TGTGCCAGCAGCAAAGAGACAGGGGGCAGAGAGACCCAGTACTTC.

The V gene is TRBV5-1, the J gene TRBJ2-3, with a possible D match to TRBD1 (6 bases). Between the trimmed V and J ends, which lost 8 bases and 5 bases, there was a span of 18 bases. The CDR3 covers 14 residues. Germline-derived CDR1 and CDR2 are SGHRS and YFSETQ. The CDR3 sequence: CASYPTGGRDTQYF. The CDR3 DNA is TGCGCCAGTTATCCGACAGGTGGGAGAGATACGCAGTATTTT.

J is TRBJ1-5 and V is TRBV12-3 or TRBV12-4, with D possibly TRBD1 on 6 matching bases. This CDR3 contains 12 residues. Trimming removed 8 bases from V and 15 bases from J, with 20 bases in between. This chain's CDR3 is CASREGGQVVHF. DNA of the CDR3: TGTGCCAGCCGTGAGGGGGGGCAGGTGGTGCATTTT.

This chain links TRBV7-9 with TRBJ2-7; perhaps TRBD1 as D (6 bases). The CDR3 spans 13 residues. Germline CDR1 reads SEHNR; CDR2 reads FQNEAQ (reference sequence). Trimming pared 5 bases from V and 6 bases from J, leaving 14 bases between. For the CDR3, the DNA is TGTGCCAGCAGCATCACAGGGCCCCGCGAGCAGTACTTC. It is translated as CASSITGPREQYF.

J is TRBJ2-7 and V is TRBV5-6; maybe TRBD1 (5 bases). Germline CDR1 SGHDT, CDR2 YYEEEE. The V gene lost 3 bases and the J gene lost 4 bases, with 20 bases spanning the gap. The CDR3 length is 16 residues. The CDR3 region has the DNA TGTGCCAGCAGCTCCTACTTTTCAGGGTGGGGATACGAGCAGTACTTC. Its protein product is CASSSYFSGWGYEQYF.

V usage is TRBV7-3 and J usage is TRBJ1-1; the D is unclear. This CDR3 spans 13 amino acids. Germline V gene data show CDR1 as SGHTA and CDR2 as FQGTGA. V gave up 0 bases and J gave up 2 bases, with 4 bases separating them. CDR3 region: CASSLTTNTEAFF. The CDR3 DNA sequence: TGTGCCAGCAGCTTAACGACAAACACTGAAGCTTTCTTT.

This sequence joins TRBV6-5 and TRBJ2-7, with D maybe TRBD2 (6 bases). CDR3 length equals 15 residues. V was shortened by 3 bases and J by 3 bases, with 15 bases between the two germline ends. CDR1 MNHEY and CDR2 SVGAGI come from the germline V gene. The DNA of the CDR3 is TGTGCCAGCAGTTATGGGGGACTCCGTCGCTACGAGCAGTACTTC. This translates into CASSYGGLRRYEQYF.

The rearrangement uses TRBV9 and TRBJ2-6, with no clear D. Between the trimmed V and J ends, which lost 2 bases and 0 bases, there was a span of 9 bases. The germline gives CDR1 SGDLS, CDR2 YYNGEE. The CDR3 loop spans 16 amino acids. The DNA for the CDR3 is TGTGCCAGCAGCGTGGCCGTGTTCTCTGGGGCCAACGTCCTGACTTTC. Translated, it gives CASSVAVFSGANVLTF.

The J gene is TRBJ2-2, the V gene TRBV30; 7 nucleotides line up with TRBD1. Per the germline V gene, CDR1 is GTSNPN and CDR2 is SVGIG (reference sequence). Trimming cost V 0 bases and J 1 base; bases outside gene matches: 11. The CDR3 length is 18 residues. The DNA of the CDR3 is TGTGCCTGGAGTGTATATTTAGGGGACAGATTGAACACCGGGGAGCTGTTTTTT. Amino acids: CAWSVYLGDRLNTGELFF.

The chain couples TRBV5-6 to TRBJ1-6, with D possibly TRBD1 on 6 matching bases. The CDR3 loop spans 16 amino acids. The V and J ends lost 0 bases and 10 bases respectively, with 17 bases between them. Germline loops: CDR1 SGHDT, CDR2 YYEEEE. DNA for the CDR3: TGTGCCAGCAGCTTGGGACTACAGGGCTCGAGGTCACCCCTCCACTTT. This encodes CASSLGLQGSRSPLHF. Full variable domain (missing parts from reference TRBV5-6 and TRBJ1-6): DAGVTQSPTHLIKTRGQQVTLRCSPKSGHDTVSWYQQALGQGPQFIFQYYEEEERQRGNFPDRFSGHQFPNYSSELNVNALLLGDSALYLCASSLGLQGSRSPLHFGNGTRLTVT.

This rearrangement joins TRBV5-1 to TRBJ2-1, with D tentatively TRBD2 (6 bases). CDR1 and CDR2 from the germline V gene are SGHRS and YFSETQ. The CDR3 consists of 14 residues. V gave up 4 bases and J gave up 7 bases, with 15 bases separating them. Here the CDR3 reads CASSETPSDNEQFF. For the CDR3, the DNA is TGCGCCAGCAGCGAGACGCCTAGCGATAATGAGCAGTTCTTC.

The gene calls are TRBV24-1 and TRBJ1-1, with no clear D. Germline V gene sequence: CDR1 KGHDR, CDR2 SFDVKD. The V gene lost 4 bases and the J gene lost 0 bases, with 5 bases spanning the gap. This CDR3 spans 13 amino acids. The CDR3 region is CATSEHLNTEAFF. CDR3 bases: TGTGCCACCAGTGAACACCTGAACACTGAAGCTTTCTTT.